The rows below give T cell receptor beta chains drawn from one sample of a study of CD8 T cells in Susac syndrome. Each CDR3 protein is one row after TCRdb ran MiXCR on the immunoSEQ multiplex PCR reads. The top ten hold under 0.15% of the sample, which has roughly 150,000 distinct CDR3 sequences, 95% to 96% seen once. Sequencing input: CD8+ T cells from PBMCs. These receptors were collected from a human donor with multiple sclerosis. Each CDR3 is given with its conserved first and last residue. The D gene is left open where the match is weak. Not every row has a clone size; where given, it reads once, few, many or a size class.

d_gene | j_gene | v_gene | abundance | CDR3aa | CDR3nt
- | TRBJ1-2 | TRBV12-3/TRBV12-4 | - | CASAGGGYTF | TGTGCCAGCGCCGGAGGGGGCTACACCTTC
TRBD2 | TRBJ2-1 | TRBV27 | - | CASSSMRRGGNEQFF | TGTGCCAGCAGTTCTATGCGACGGGGAGGGAATGAGCAGTTCTTC
- | TRBJ1-1 | TRBV30 | - | CAWSGRGAFF | TGTGCCTGGAGCGGACGGGGAGCTTTCTTT
- | TRBJ1-2 | TRBV7-9 | - | CASSSLMGSGDDGYTF | TGTGCCAGCAGCTCCCTGATGGGTAGTGGAGATGATGGCTACACCTTC
- | TRBJ2-2 | TRBV12-3/TRBV12-4 | - | CASINLVETGELFF | TGTGCCAGCATCAACTTAGTGGAAACCGGGGAGCTGTTTTTT
- | TRBJ1-6 | TRBV30 | - | CAWNPPGGGVYNSPLHF | TGTGCCTGGAATCCACCGGGGGGGGGCGTCTATAATTCACCCCTCCACTTT
- | TRBJ2-7 | TRBV29-1 | - | CSVVERDVLYEQYF | TGCAGCGTTGTAGAAAGGGACGTCCTCTACGAGCAGTACTTC
- | TRBJ1-5 | TRBV12-3/TRBV12-4 | - | CATREGESNQPQHF | TGTGCCACCCGGGAGGGGGAGAGCAATCAGCCCCAGCATTTT
- | TRBJ2-1 | TRBV9 | - | CASSVGPYFDEQFF | TGTGCCAGCAGCGTCGGGCCTTACTTCGATGAGCAGTTCTTC
TRBD1 | TRBJ2-3 | TRBV7-6 | - | CASSSGQGRTDTQYF | TGTGCCAGCAGCTCAGGACAGGGGAGGACAGATACGCAGTATTTT
- | TRBJ1-1 | TRBV30 | - | CAWSTPMNTEAFF | TGTGCCTGGTCGACACCTATGAACACTGAAGCTTTCTTT
- | TRBJ2-6 | TRBV12-3/TRBV12-4 | - | CASSPTEAGANVLTF | TGTGCCAGCAGTCCCACAGAAGCTGGGGCCAACGTCCTGACTTTC
TRBD1 | TRBJ2-7 | TRBV25-1 | - | CASSGSNRDSSYEQYF | TGTGCCAGCAGTGGATCAAATCGGGACAGCTCCTACGAGCAGTACTTC
TRBD1 | TRBJ1-2 | TRBV7-9 | once | CASSPWTGDGYTF | TGTGCCAGCAGCCCGTGGACAGGGGATGGCTACACCTTC